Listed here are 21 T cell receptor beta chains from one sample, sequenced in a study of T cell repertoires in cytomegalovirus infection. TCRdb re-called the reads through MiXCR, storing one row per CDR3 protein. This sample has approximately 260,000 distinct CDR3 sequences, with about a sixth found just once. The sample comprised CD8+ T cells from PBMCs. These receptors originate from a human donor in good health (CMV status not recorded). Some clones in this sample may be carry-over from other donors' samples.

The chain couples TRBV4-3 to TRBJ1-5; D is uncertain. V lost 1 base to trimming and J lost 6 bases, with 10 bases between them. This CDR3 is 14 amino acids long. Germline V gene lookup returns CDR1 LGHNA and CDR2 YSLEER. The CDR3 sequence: CASSQVLGFQPQHF. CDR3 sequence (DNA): TGCGCCAGCAGCCAAGTCTTAGGTTTTCAGCCCCAGCATTTT.

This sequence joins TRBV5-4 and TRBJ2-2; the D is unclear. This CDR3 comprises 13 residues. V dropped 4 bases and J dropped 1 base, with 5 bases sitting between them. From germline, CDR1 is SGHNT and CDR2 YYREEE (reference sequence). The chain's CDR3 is CASSDWNTGELFF. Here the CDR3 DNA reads TGTGCCAGCAGCGACTGGAACACCGGGGAGCTGTTTTTT.

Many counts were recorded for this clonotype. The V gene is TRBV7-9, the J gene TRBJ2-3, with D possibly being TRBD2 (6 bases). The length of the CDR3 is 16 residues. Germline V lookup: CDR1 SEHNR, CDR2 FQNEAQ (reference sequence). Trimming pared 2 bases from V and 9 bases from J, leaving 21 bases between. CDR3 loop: CASSLSLAGSQDTQYF. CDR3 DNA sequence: TGTGCCAGCAGCTTAAGTCTCGCGGGATCCCAAGACACGCAGTATTTT. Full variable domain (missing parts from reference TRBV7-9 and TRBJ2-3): DTGVSQNPRHKITKRGQNVTFRCDPISEHNRLYWYRQTLGQGPEFLTYFQNEAQLEKSRLLSDRFSAERPKGSFSTLEIQRTEQGDSAMYLCASSLSLAGSQDTQYFGPGTRLTVL.

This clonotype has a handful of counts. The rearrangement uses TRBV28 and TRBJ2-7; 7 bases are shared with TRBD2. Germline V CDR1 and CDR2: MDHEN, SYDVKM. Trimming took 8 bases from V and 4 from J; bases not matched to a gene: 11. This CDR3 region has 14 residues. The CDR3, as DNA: TGTGCCAGCGCCGAAGCGGGGCGGATGTACGAGCAGTACTTC. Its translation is CASAEAGRMYEQYF. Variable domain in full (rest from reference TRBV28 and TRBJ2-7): DVKVTQSSRYLVKRTGEKVFLECVQDMDHENMFWYRQDPGLGLRLIYFSYDVKMKEKGDIPEGYSVSREKKERFSLILESASTNQTSMYLCASAEAGRMYEQYFGPGTRLTVT.

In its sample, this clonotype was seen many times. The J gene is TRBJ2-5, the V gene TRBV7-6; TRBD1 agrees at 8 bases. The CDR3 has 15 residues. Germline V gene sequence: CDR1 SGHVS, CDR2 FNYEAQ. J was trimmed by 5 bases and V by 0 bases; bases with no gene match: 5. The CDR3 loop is CASSLARGRGETQYF. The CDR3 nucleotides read TGTGCCAGCAGCTTAGCCAGGGGGCGAGGGGAGACCCAGTACTTC.

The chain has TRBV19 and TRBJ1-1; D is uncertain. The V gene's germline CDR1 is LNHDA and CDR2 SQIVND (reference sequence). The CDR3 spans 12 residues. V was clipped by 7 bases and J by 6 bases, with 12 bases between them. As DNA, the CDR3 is TGTGCCAGTACTAGCGCGGGCGCTGAAGCTTTCTTT. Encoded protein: CASTSAGAEAFF.

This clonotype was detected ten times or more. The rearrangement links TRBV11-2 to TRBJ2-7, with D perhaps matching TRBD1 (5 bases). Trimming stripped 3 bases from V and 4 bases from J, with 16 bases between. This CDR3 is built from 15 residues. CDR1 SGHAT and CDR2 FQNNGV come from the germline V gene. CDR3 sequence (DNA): TGTGCCAGCAGCTTGTTGCGTAAGGGGCGGTACGAGCAGTACTTC. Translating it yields CASSLLRKGRYEQYF.

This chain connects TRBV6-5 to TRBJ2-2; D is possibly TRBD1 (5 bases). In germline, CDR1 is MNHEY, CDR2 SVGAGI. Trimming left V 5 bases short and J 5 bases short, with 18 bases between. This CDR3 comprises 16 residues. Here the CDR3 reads CASSPLVAGQTGELFF. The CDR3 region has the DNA TGTGCCAGCAGTCCCTTGGTGGCAGGGCAAACCGGGGAGCTGTTTTTT.

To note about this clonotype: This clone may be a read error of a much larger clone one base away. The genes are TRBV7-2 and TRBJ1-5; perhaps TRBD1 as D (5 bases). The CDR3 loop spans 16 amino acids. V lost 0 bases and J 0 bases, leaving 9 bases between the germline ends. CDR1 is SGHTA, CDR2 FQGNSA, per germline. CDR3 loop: CASSLAGQHSNQPQHF. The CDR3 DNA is TGTGCCAGCAGCTTAGCGGGGCAGCATAGCAATCAGCCCCAGCATTTT.

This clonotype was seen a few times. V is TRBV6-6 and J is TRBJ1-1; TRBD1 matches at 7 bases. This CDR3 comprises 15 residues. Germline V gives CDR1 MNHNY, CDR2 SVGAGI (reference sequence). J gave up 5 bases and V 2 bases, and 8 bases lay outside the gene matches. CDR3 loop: CASSYIDRVGTEAFF. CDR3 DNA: TGTGCCAGCAGTTACATTGACAGGGTAGGGACTGAAGCTTTCTTT.

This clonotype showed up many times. In DNA form, the CDR3 reads TGTGCCAGCAGTTATCCGACAGGGAAGTTGTACACTGAAGCTTTCTTT. Translating it yields CASSYPTGKLYTEAFF. The chain carries TRBV6-2 or TRBV6-3 and TRBJ1-1; 7 bases are shared with TRBD1. Germline V gene data show CDR1 as MNHEY and CDR2 as SVGEGT. V lost 3 bases, J lost 3 bases, and 10 bases stayed unmatched. The CDR3 loop spans 16 amino acids.

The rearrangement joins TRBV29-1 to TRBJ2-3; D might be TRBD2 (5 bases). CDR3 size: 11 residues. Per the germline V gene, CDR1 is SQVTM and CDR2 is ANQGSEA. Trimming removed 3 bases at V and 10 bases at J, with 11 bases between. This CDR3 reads CSVDRGWAQYF. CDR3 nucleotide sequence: TGCAGCGTTGATCGGGGATGGGCGCAGTATTTT.

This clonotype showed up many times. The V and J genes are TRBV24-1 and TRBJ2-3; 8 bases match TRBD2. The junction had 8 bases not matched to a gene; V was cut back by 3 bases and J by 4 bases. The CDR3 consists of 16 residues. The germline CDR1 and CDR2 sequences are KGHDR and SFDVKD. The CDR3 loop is CATSDPGGARADTQYF. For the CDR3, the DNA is TGTGCCACCAGTGATCCGGGGGGGGCCCGAGCAGATACGCAGTATTTT.

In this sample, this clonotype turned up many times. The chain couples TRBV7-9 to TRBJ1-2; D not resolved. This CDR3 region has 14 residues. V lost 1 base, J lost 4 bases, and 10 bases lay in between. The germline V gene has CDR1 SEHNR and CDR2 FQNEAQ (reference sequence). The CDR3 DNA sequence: TGTGCCAGCAGCTTAGGAGCAGCCCTCTATGGCTACACCTTC. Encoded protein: CASSLGAALYGYTF.

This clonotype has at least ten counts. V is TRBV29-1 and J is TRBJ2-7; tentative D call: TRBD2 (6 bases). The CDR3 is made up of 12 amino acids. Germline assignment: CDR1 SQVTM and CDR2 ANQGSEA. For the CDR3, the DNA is TGCAGTGCGACCGGGACTTCCTACGAGCAGTACTTC. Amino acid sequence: CSATGTSYEQYF.

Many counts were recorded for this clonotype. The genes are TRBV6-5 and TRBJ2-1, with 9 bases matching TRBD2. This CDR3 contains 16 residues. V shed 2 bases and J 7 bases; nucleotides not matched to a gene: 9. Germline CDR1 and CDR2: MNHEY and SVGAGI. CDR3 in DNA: TGTGCCAGCAGTTACAGCGAGGCTAGCGGGGAGAATGAGCAGTTCTTC. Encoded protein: CASSYSEASGENEQFF.

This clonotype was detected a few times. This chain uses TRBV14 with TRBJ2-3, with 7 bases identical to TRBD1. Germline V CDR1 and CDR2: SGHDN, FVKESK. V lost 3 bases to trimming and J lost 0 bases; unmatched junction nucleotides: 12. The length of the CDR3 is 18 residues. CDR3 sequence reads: CASSHPFVGTASTDTQYF. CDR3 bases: TGTGCCAGCAGCCACCCATTTGTGGGGACAGCTAGCACAGATACGCAGTATTTT.

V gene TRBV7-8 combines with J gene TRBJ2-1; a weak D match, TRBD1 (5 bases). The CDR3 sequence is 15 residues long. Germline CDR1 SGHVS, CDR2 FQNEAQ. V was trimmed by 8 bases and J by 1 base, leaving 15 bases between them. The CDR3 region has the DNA TGTGCCAGCGGCGAAACAGGACCATCCTACAATGAGCAGTTCTTC. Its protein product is CASGETGPSYNEQFF.

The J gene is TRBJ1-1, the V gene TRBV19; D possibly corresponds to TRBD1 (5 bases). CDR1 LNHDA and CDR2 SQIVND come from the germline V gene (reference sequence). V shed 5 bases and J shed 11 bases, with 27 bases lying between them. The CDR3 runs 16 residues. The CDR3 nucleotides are TGTGCCAGTAGTCCCAGCCCCCAGGGAACTCGTATTGGGGCTTTCTTT. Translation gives CASSPSPQGTRIGAFF.

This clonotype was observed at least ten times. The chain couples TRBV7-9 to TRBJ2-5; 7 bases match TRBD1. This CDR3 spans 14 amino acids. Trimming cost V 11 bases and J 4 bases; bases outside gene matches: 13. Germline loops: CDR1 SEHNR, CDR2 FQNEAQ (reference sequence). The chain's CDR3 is CAVSQQGRGETQYF. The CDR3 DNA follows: TGTGCCGTTTCCCAACAGGGGCGAGGAGAGACCCAGTACTTC. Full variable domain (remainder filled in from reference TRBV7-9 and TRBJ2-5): DTGVSQNPRHKITKRGQNVTFRCDPISEHNRLYWYRQTLGQGPEFLTYFQNEAQLEKSRLLSDRFSAERPKGSFSTLEIQRTEQGDSAMYLCAVSQQGRGETQYFGPGTRLLVL.

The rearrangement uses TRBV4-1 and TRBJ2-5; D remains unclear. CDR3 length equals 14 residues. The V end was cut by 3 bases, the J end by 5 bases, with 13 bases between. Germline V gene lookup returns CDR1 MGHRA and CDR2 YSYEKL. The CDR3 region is CASSHRAPGETQYF. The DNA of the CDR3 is TGCGCCAGCAGCCATAGGGCCCCAGGCGAGACCCAGTACTTC.